This section outlines one TCR beta chain sequence together with its context. Antigen specificity is unknown. Generated by immunoSEQ multiplex PCR, the TCRdb table keeps only in-frame clones and is missing some. The sample carries 80,000 to 100,000 clones, around 83% recorded once. Germline values: CDR1 SEHNR, CDR2 FQNEAQ (reference sequence). The V and J ends lost 4 bases and 1 base respectively, with 7 bases between them. This CDR3 spans 13 amino acids. The entry originates in a study of graft-versus-host responses after intestinal transplantation. Study summary: All of the recipients had induction that used anti-thymocyte globulin, then tacrolimus and steroids for 2 to 3 years. Study results and limitations: Marrow from the recipient contained GvH clones, some of which had appeared first in ileum or blood. Early HvG declines after transplant were associated with peak circulating GvH clone levels.

This TCR came from a human donor who received an intestinal transplant. The sample was unstimulated CD8+ T cells sorted from spleen or lymph node cells, taken before intestinal transplant. The chain joins TRBV7-9 to TRBJ1-1; D unresolved. The CDR3 loop reads CASSYDTNTEAFF. CDR3 bases: TGTGCCAGCAGCTACGACACGAACACTGAAGCTTTCTTT.